This is a list of T cell receptor beta chains from one sample in a study of T cells in tuberculosis. Profiling relied on immunoSEQ multiplex PCR, and the TCRdb table lists in-frame clones only, not all of them. The sample has around 30,000 clones, 90% to 95% seen once. The source material was PBMCs, sampled at tuberculosis diagnosis. These TCRs come from an adult with tuberculosis. Each CDR3 is given with its conserved first and last residue. The D gene is left open where the match is weak. Expanded clones get a size class; other rows say once, few or many, or leave the size out.

clone_size j_call d_call v_call cdr3_aa cdr3_nt
- TRBJ2-3 - TRBV30 CAWSAFDRLSTDTQYF TGTGCCTGGAGTGCCTTCGACCGACTTAGCACAGATACGCAGTATTTT
- TRBJ2-7 - TRBV19 CASSIRARDYEQYF TGTGCCAGTAGTATACGGGCCAGGGATTACGAGCAGTACTTC
- TRBJ2-7 - TRBV27 CASGAGQLYEQYF TGTGCCAGCGGGGCGGGACAGCTATACGAGCAGTACTTC
- TRBJ2-3 - TRBV9 CASSASDTQYF TGTGCCAGCAGCGCGTCAGATACGCAGTATTTT
- TRBJ1-2 TRBD1 TRBV19 CASSFTGTVIQYGYTF TGTGCCAGTAGCTTCACCGGGACAGTGATCCAGTATGGCTACACCTTC
- TRBJ1-3 - TRBV9 CASSGFTGLSGNTIYF TGTGCCAGCAGCGGTTTCACAGGTCTCTCTGGAAACACCATATATTTT
- TRBJ2-3 TRBD2 TRBV5-5 CASSLELAGGTDTQYF TGTGCCAGCAGCTTGGAACTAGCGGGAGGCACAGATACGCAGTATTTT
- TRBJ2-5 TRBD2 TRBV5-4 CASSSESSGGKETQYF TGTGCCAGCAGCTCAGAGTCTAGCGGGGGTAAAGAGACCCAGTACTTC
once TRBJ1-1 TRBD1 TRBV18 CATSGTGKGTEAFF TGTGCCACCTCCGGGACAGGGAAGGGCACTGAAGCTTTCTTT
- TRBJ1-2 - TRBV18 CASSPSQTDGYTF TGTGCCAGCTCGCCCTCCCAAACAGATGGCTACACCTTC
- TRBJ1-1 TRBD1 TRBV27 CASSLGTGGPEAFF TGTGCCAGCAGTTTAGGGACAGGGGGGCCTGAAGCTTTCTTT